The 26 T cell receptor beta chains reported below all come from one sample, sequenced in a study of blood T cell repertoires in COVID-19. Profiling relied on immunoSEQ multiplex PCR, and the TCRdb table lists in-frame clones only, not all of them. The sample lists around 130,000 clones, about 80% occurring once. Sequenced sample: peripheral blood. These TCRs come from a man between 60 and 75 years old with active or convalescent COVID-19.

The CDR3 is CASSPGQGAYEQYF. CDR3 sequence (DNA): TGTGCCAGCAGCCCGGGACAGGGGGCCTACGAGCAGTACTTC. This chain uses TRBV5-6 with TRBJ2-7; TRBD1 agrees at 11 bases. This CDR3 region has 14 residues. Germline assignment: CDR1 SGHDT and CDR2 YYEEEE. The trim removed 4 bases at V and 2 bases at J, leaving 2 bases unmatched.

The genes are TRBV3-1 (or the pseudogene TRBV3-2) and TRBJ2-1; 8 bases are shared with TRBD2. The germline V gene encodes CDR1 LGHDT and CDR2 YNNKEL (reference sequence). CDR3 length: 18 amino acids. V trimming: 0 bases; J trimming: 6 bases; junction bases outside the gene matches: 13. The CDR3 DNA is TGTGCCAGCAGCCAAGATCAGGGTAGCGGGATAAGTGGCAATGAGCAGTTCTTC. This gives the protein CASSQDQGSGISGNEQFF.

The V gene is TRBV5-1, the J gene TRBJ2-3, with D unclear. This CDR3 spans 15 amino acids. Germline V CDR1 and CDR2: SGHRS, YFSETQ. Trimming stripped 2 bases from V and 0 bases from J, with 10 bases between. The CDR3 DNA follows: TGCGCCAGCAGCTTTCAGTGGCCTAGCACAGATACGCAGTATTTT. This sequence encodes CASSFQWPSTDTQYF. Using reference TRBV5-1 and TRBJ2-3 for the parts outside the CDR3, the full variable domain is KAGVTQTPRYLIKTRGQQVTLSCSPISGHRSVSWYQQTPGQGLQFLFEYFSETQRNKGNFPGRFSGRQFSNSRSEMNVSTLELGDSALYLCASSFQWPSTDTQYFGPGTRLTVL.

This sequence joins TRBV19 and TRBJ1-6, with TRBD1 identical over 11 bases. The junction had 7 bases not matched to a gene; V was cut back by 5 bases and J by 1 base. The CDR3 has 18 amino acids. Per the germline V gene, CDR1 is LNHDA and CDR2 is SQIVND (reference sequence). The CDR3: CASSARDRGASYNSPLHF. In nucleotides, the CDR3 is TGTGCCAGTAGTGCCCGGGACAGGGGGGCGTCCTATAATTCACCCCTCCACTTT.

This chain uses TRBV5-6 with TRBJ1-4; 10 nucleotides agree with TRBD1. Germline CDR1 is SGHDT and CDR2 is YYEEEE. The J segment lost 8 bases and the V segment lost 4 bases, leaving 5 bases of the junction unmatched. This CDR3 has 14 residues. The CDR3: CASSRGQGSEKLFF. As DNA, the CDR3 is TGTGCCAGCAGCCGGGGACAGGGGAGCGAAAAACTGTTTTTT.

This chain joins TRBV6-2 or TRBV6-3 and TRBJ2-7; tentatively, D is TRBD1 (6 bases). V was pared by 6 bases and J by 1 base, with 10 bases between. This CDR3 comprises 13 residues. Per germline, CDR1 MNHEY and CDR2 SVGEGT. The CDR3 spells CASSPGHSYEQYF. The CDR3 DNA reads TGTGCCAGCAGCCCGGGACATTCCTACGAGCAGTACTTC.

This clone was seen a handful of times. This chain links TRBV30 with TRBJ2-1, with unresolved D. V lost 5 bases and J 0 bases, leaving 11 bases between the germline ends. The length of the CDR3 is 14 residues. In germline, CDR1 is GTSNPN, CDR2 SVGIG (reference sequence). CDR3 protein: CAWDGSSSYNEQFF. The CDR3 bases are TGTGCCTGGGATGGCTCCAGCTCCTACAATGAGCAGTTCTTC.

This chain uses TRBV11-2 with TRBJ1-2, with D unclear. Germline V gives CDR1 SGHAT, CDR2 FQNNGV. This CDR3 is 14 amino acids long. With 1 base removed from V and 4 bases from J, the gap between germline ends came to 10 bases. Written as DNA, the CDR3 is TGTGCCAGCAGCTTAGGCTCCCCCGGCTATGGCTACACCTTC. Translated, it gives CASSLGSPGYGYTF.

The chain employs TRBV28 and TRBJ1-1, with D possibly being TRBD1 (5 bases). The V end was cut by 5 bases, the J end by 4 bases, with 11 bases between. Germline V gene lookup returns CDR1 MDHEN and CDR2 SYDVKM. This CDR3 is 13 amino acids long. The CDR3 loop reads CASSMTASTEAFF. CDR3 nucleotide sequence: TGTGCCAGCAGTATGACAGCTAGCACTGAAGCTTTCTTT. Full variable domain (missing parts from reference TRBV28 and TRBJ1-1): DVKVTQSSRYLVKRTGEKVFLECVQDMDHENMFWYRQDPGLGLRLIYFSYDVKMKEKGDIPEGYSVSREKKERFSLILESASTNQTSMYLCASSMTASTEAFFGQGTRLTVV.

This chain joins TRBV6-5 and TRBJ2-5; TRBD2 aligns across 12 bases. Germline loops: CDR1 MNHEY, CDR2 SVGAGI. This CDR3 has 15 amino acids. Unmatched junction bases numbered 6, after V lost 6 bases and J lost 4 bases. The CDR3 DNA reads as TGTGCCAGCAGCTCCCCGACTAGCGGGAGAGAGACCCAGTACTTC. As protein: CASSSPTSGRETQYF.

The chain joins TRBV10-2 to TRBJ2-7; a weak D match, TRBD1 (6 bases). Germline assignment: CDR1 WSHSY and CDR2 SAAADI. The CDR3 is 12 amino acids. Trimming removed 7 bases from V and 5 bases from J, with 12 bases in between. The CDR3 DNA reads TGCGCCAGCACCCGGAAGGGGGACGAGCAGTACTTC. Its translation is CASTRKGDEQYF.

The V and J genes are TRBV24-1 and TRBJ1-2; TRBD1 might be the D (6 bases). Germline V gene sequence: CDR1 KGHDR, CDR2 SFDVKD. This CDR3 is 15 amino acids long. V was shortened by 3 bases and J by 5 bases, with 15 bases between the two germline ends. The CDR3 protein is CATSDPGRGIYGYTF. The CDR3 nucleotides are TGTGCCACCAGTGATCCCGGTAGGGGGATATATGGCTACACCTTC.

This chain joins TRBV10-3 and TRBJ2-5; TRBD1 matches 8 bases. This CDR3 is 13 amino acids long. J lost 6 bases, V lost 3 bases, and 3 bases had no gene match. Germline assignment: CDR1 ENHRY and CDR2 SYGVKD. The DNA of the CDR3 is TGTGCCATCAGTGATTCCAGGGGGCAGACCCAGTACTTC. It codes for CAISDSRGQTQYF.

The CDR3: CASSLGGGNQPQHF. The CDR3 nucleotides are TGTGCCAGCAGCCTTGGGGGCGGCAATCAGCCCCAGCATTTT. The gene calls are TRBV11-3 and TRBJ1-5; weak D call: TRBD1 (6 bases). This CDR3 contains 14 residues. V dropped 5 bases and J dropped 2 bases, with 10 bases sitting between them. Germline assignment: CDR1 SGHNT and CDR2 YENEEA.

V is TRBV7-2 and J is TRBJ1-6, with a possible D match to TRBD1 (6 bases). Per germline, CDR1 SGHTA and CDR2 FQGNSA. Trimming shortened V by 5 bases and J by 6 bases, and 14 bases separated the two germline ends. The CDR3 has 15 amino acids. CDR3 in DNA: TGTGCCAGCAGCGCGGACAGTCAAATTAATTCACCCCTCCACTTT. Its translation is CASSADSQINSPLHF.

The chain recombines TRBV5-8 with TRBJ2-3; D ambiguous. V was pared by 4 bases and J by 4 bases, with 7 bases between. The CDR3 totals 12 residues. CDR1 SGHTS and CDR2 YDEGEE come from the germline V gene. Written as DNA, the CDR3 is TGTGCCAGCAGCCCCCGAGCAGATACGCAGTATTTT. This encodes CASSPRADTQYF.

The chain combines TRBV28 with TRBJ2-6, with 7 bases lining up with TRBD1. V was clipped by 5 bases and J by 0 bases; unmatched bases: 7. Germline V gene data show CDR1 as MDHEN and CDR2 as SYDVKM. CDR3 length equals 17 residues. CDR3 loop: CASSPTGEYSGANVLTF. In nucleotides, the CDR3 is TGTGCCAGCAGTCCAACAGGGGAGTACTCTGGGGCCAACGTCCTGACTTTC. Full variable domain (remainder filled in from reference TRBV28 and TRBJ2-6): DVKVTQSSRYLVKRTGEKVFLECVQDMDHENMFWYRQDPGLGLRLIYFSYDVKMKEKGDIPEGYSVSREKKERFSLILESASTNQTSMYLCASSPTGEYSGANVLTFGAGSRLTVL.

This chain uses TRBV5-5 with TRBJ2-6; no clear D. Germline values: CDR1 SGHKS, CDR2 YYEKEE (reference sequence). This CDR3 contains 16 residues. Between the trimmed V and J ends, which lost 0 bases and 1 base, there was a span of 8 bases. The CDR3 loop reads CASSLEVRSGANVLTF. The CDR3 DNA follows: TGTGCCAGCAGCTTGGAGGTCAGGTCTGGGGCCAACGTCCTGACTTTC.

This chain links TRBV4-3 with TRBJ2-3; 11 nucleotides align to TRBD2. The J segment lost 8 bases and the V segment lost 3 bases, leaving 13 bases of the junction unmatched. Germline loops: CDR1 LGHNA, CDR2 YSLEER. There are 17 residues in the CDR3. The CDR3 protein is CASSQGISGRAEGTQYF. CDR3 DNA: TGCGCCAGCAGCCAGGGGATTAGCGGGAGGGCCGAAGGTACGCAGTATTTT.

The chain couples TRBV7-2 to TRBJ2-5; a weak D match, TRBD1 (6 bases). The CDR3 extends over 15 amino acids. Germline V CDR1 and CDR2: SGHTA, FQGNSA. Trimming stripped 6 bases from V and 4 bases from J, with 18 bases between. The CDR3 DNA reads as TGTGCCAGCAGTCCCGGACAGACGGTAGGAGAGACCCAGTACTTC. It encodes CASSPGQTVGETQYF.

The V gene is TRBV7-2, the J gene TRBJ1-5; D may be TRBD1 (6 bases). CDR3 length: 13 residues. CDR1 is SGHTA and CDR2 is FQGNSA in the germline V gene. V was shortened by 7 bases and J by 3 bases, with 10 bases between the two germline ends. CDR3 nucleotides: TGTGCCAGCACACACAGGGACAATCAGCCCCAGCATTTT. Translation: CASTHRDNQPQHF.

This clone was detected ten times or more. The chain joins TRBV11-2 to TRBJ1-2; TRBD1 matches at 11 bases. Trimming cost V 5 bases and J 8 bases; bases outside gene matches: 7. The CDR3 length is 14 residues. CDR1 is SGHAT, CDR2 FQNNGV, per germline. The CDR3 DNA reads TGTGCCAGCAGCGTTGGACAGGGGGCGTGGGGCTACACCTTC. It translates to CASSVGQGAWGYTF.

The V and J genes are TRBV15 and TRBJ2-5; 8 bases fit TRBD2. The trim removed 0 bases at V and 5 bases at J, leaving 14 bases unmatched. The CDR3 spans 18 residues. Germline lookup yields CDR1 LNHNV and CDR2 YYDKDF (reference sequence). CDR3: CATSRDGGAAGVFETQYF. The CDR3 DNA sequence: TGTGCCACCAGCAGAGATGGGGGAGCAGCGGGAGTTTTCGAGACCCAGTACTTC.

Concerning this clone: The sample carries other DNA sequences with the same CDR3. CDR3 in amino acids: CASSFRQGRNQPQHF. The CDR3 region has the DNA TGTGCCAGCAGTTTTCGGCAGGGGCGCAATCAGCCCCAGCATTTT. The chain combines TRBV28 with TRBJ1-5; D may be TRBD1 (6 bases). Germline V gene data show CDR1 as MDHEN and CDR2 as SYDVKM. V gave up 3 bases and J gave up 2 bases, with 11 bases separating them. The length of the CDR3 is 15 residues.

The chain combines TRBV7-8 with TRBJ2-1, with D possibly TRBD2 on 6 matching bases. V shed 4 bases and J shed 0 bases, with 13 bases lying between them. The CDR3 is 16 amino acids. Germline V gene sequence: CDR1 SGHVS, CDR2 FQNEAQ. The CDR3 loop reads CASSSYAGGSYNEQFF. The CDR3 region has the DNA TGTGCCAGCAGCTCTTACGCCGGGGGCTCCTACAATGAGCAGTTCTTC.

CDR3 coding DNA: TGTGCCAGCAGCTTGGTAGACAGACTCACAGATACGCAGTATTTT. Protein sequence: CASSLVDRLTDTQYF. This chain links TRBV5-4 with TRBJ2-3; tentatively, D is TRBD1 (5 bases). The CDR3 consists of 15 residues. The germline V gene has CDR1 SGHNT and CDR2 YYREEE (reference sequence). The V end lost 0 bases, the J end lost 2 bases, and 10 bases lay between the germline ends.